Presented here are 18 T cell receptor beta chains from one specimen sequenced in a study of technical replicates of blood from a few donors. Profiled with immunoSEQ multiplex PCR; TCRdb holds only in-frame clones, not every one. The sample has 65,000 to 85,000 clones; 85% to 95% are singletons. The sequenced sample was T cells isolated from PBMCs. The receptor source for this set is a human donor in good health.

The rearrangement joins TRBV7-2 to TRBJ2-7, with 8 bases aligning to TRBD2. J was trimmed by 0 bases and V by 2 bases; bases with no gene match: 6. This CDR3 has 16 amino acids. Germline V gives CDR1 SGHTA, CDR2 FQGNSA. In DNA, the CDR3 is TGTGCCAGCAGCTTAAGGGAGCGGGAGCTCTCCTACGAGCAGTACTTC. Protein product: CASSLRERELSYEQYF.

The CDR3 sequence is CSVDDGGRSYEQYF. CDR3 in DNA: TGCAGCGTCGACGATGGCGGGCGCTCCTACGAGCAGTACTTC. The chain carries TRBV29-1 and TRBJ2-7; a possible D gene is TRBD2 (5 bases). Trimming cost V 6 bases and J 0 bases, with 15 bases left between them. The CDR3 runs to 14 residues. CDR1 is SQVTM, CDR2 ANQGSEA, per germline.

The rearrangement links TRBV4-2 to TRBJ1-1, with D possibly being TRBD1 (6 bases). This CDR3 contains 14 residues. CDR1 LGHNA and CDR2 YNFKEQ come from the germline V gene. V was shortened by 2 bases and J by 4 bases, with 11 bases between the two germline ends. CDR3: CASSQPTGVTEAFF. As DNA, the CDR3 is TGTGCCAGCAGCCAACCGACAGGCGTCACTGAAGCTTTCTTT.

In DNA, the CDR3 is TGCAGCGTTCAGGACAGTCGAATACTGCCTCCCCAGCATTTT. Translation gives CSVQDSRILPPQHF. The chain employs TRBV29-1 and TRBJ1-5, with D tentatively TRBD1 (6 bases). The V end was cut by 5 bases, the J end by 10 bases, with 21 bases between. The CDR3 sequence is 14 residues long. Germline loops: CDR1 SQVTM, CDR2 ANQGSEA.

The V and J genes are TRBV2 and TRBJ2-7; 7 positions match TRBD1. The CDR3 consists of 14 residues. The V gene end was trimmed by 4 bases and the J gene end by 2 bases; junction bases not matched to a gene: 5. Germline V gene sequence: CDR1 SNHLY, CDR2 FYNNEI. The CDR3 DNA reads TGTGCCAGCAGTGTAAGGGACAGAGCCTACGAGCAGTACTTC. Protein sequence: CASSVRDRAYEQYF. The variable domain in full, completed from reference TRBV2 and TRBJ2-7, reads EPEVTQTPSHQVTQMGQEVILRCVPISNHLYFYWYRQILGQKVEFLVSFYNNEISEKSEIFDDQFSVERPDGSNFTLKIRSTKLEDSAMYFCASSVRDRAYEQYFGPGTRLTVT.

This chain uses TRBV29-1 with TRBJ2-2; TRBD2 aligns across 7 bases. This CDR3 is 14 amino acids long. V lost 6 bases and J lost 1; bases outside the gene matches: 5. Germline CDR1 SQVTM, CDR2 ANQGSEA. The CDR3 here is CSVGRERNTGELFF. CDR3 sequence (DNA): TGCAGCGTGGGGCGGGAGCGGAACACCGGGGAGCTGTTTTTT.

The gene calls are TRBV5-1 and TRBJ1-4, with TRBD1 identical over 7 bases. The CDR3 is made up of 13 amino acids. Germline CDR1 is SGHRS and CDR2 is YFSETQ. Trimming cost V 8 bases and J 4 bases; bases outside gene matches: 5. CDR3 nucleotides: TGCGCCAGTAAGGGGGCATATAATGAAAAACTGTTTTTT. This translates into CASKGAYNEKLFF.

V gene TRBV6-5 combines with J gene TRBJ2-3; D gene unclear. V was trimmed by 6 bases and J by 3 bases, leaving 13 bases between them. The CDR3 loop spans 14 amino acids. The germline V gene encodes CDR1 MNHEY and CDR2 SVGAGI. The CDR3 here is CASSSPGVTDTQYF. DNA for the CDR3: TGTGCCAGCAGCTCCCCCGGAGTGACAGATACGCAGTATTTT.

The chain recombines TRBV5-4 with TRBJ2-1, with 8 positions matching TRBD2. V was clipped by 0 bases and J by 8 bases; unmatched bases: 10. Germline V gives CDR1 SGHNT, CDR2 YYREEE (reference sequence). The CDR3 has 16 amino acids. CDR3 nucleotide sequence: TGTGCCAGCAGCTTGGCTGTCGGGAGGGCCCCGGATGAGCAGTTCTTC. As protein: CASSLAVGRAPDEQFF.

The V call is TRBV5-1, the J call TRBJ1-1, with 9 positions matching TRBD1. Trimming cost V 5 bases and J 7 bases; bases outside gene matches: 12. Germline loops: CDR1 SGHRS, CDR2 YFSETQ. The CDR3 sequence is 15 residues long. The CDR3 bases are TGCGCCAGCAGGTTACAGGGGGCTTATAAAAATGAAGCTTTCTTT. Its translation: CASRLQGAYKNEAFF.

The genes are TRBV4-1 and TRBJ2-1; TRBD2 aligns across 9 bases. The CDR3 extends over 17 amino acids. From germline, CDR1 is MGHRA and CDR2 YSYEKL. V shed 3 bases and J 3 bases; nucleotides not matched to a gene: 9. The DNA of the CDR3 is TGCGCCAGCAGCCAGGAGTCCAGCGGGAGGCGCTACAATGAGCAGTTCTTC. Protein product: CASSQESSGRRYNEQFF.

The rearrangement links TRBV19 to TRBJ1-2; weak D call: TRBD1 (5 bases). This CDR3 has 12 residues. The germline CDR1 and CDR2 sequences are LNHDA and SQIVND (reference sequence). Trimming stripped 6 bases from V and 5 bases from J, with 10 bases between. CDR3 coding DNA: TGTGCCAGTAGCGGGGGATTTTATGGCTACACCTTC. Translated, it gives CASSGGFYGYTF.

The chain links TRBV27 to TRBJ1-2, with 7 bases aligning to TRBD1. CDR1 and CDR2 (germline): MNHEY, SMNVEV (reference sequence). There are 12 residues in the CDR3. The ends lost 5 bases at V and 7 bases at J; junction bases unmatched: 4. CDR3 DNA sequence: TGTGCCAGCAGTCCAACAGGGGCTGGCTACACCTTC. Amino acids: CASSPTGAGYTF.

The J gene is TRBJ2-1, the V gene TRBV6-5, with D unclear. Trimming pared 5 bases from V and 3 bases from J, leaving 5 bases between. The CDR3 loop spans 12 amino acids. The germline CDR1 and CDR2 sequences are MNHEY and SVGAGI. DNA of the CDR3: TGTGCCAGCAGTCGAGACTACAATGAGCAGTTCTTC. This gives the protein CASSRDYNEQFF.

In DNA, the CDR3 is TGTGCCTGGAGTGTCGGTTTTTCGACAGGGAGACTGACTAATGAAAAACTGTTTTTT. This codes for CAWSVGFSTGRLTNEKLFF. The chain couples TRBV30 to TRBJ1-4; 7 nucleotides match TRBD1. V gave up 0 bases and J gave up 2 bases; unmatched junction bases: 15. This CDR3 spans 19 amino acids. The germline gives CDR1 GTSNPN, CDR2 SVGIG (reference sequence).

The V and J genes are TRBV6-1 and TRBJ1-2; TRBD1 aligns across 8 bases. V shed 5 bases, J shed 5 bases, and the junction held 7 bases outside the gene matches. Per the germline V gene, CDR1 is MNHNS and CDR2 is SASEGT. The length of the CDR3 is 14 residues. Here the CDR3 reads CASSFPDREYGYTF. For the CDR3, the DNA is TGTGCCAGCAGTTTCCCGGACAGGGAATATGGCTACACCTTC.

V and J are TRBV11-1 and TRBJ2-2; D possibly corresponds to TRBD2 (6 bases). The CDR3 sequence is 16 residues long. V lost 3 bases and J lost 2, with 13 bases in between. Germline CDR1 and CDR2: SGHAT and FQDESV (reference sequence). The DNA of the CDR3 is TGTGCCAGCAGCTTTCATCCTAGCGTTAACACCGGGGAGCTGTTTTTT. Its protein is CASSFHPSVNTGELFF. Full variable domain (missing parts from reference TRBV11-1 and TRBJ2-2): EAEVAQSPRYKITEKSQAVAFWCDPISGHATLYWYRQILGQGPELLVQFQDESVVDDSQLPKDRFSAERLKGVDSTLKIQPAELGDSAMYLCASSFHPSVNTGELFFGEGSRLTVL.

The genes are TRBV7-9 and TRBJ2-1, with D unresolved. CDR1 SEHNR and CDR2 FQNEAQ come from the germline V gene (reference sequence). The CDR3 covers 14 residues. V was cut by 3 bases and J by 5 bases, with 11 bases left in between. For the CDR3, the DNA is TGTGCCAGCAGCTTCACTCGAAACCACAATGAGCAGTTCTTC. It translates to CASSFTRNHNEQFF.